A selection of T cell receptor beta chains follows, all from one sample in a study of blood T cell repertoires in COVID-19. TCRdb's copy holds only in-frame clones and misses some; the assay was immunoSEQ multiplex PCR. Found here are more than 200,000 clones, approximately 86% of them singletons; the top ten hold about 2%. The sequenced sample was peripheral blood. Receptor source: a man between 25 and 39 years old with active or convalescent COVID-19. CDR3s include the opening cysteine and the closing phenylalanine or tryptophan. D genes are given only for firm matches. Size values are once, few and many counts, or a class for expanded clones, and some rows have none.

v_call,d_call,j_call,clone_size,cdr3_nt,cdr3_aa
TRBV7-7,TRBD2,TRBJ2-5,.,TGTGCCAGCAGCCCGAGGCCGGGGGGGCTAGAGACCCAGTACTTC,CASSPRPGGLETQYF
TRBV5-1,TRBD2,TRBJ2-3,.,TGCGCCAGCAGCTTGGCTAGCGGGGGCACAGATACGCAGTATTTT,CASSLASGGTDTQYF
TRBV6-5,TRBD1,TRBJ2-3,.,TGTGCCAGCACAGGGGGTGGGGGGCAGTATTTT,CASTGGGGQYF
TRBV24-1,TRBD1,TRBJ2-1,.,TGTGCCACCAGTGATACCGGGACAGGGCCTTTGCAGAATGAGCAGTTCTTC,CATSDTGTGPLQNEQFF
TRBV7-6,TRBD1,TRBJ1-3,.,TGTGCCAGCAGCTCCCATCCCCTGACAGGGGACATCTCTGGAAACACCATATATTTT,CASSSHPLTGDISGNTIYF
TRBV28,TRBD1,TRBJ2-5,.,TGTGCCAGCAGTCACTCCCAGGGGGCGCCGGGGCGAGAGACCCAGTACTTC,CASSHSQGAPGRETQYF
TRBV11-2,TRBD2,TRBJ2-3,.,TGTGCCAGCAGCTCCCCAGCGGGGGGCCCAAGCACAGATACGCAGTATTTT,CASSSPAGGPSTDTQYF
TRBV19,.,TRBJ2-7,.,TGTGCCAGTACTTCCCAGGGCATTCGGGAGCAGTACTTC,CASTSQGIREQYF
TRBV28,TRBD1,TRBJ1-1,.,TGTGCCAGCATCGCCAGGAGAGGGGGCGAGGCTTTCTTT,CASIARRGGEAFF
TRBV2,.,TRBJ1-2,.,TGTGCCAGCAGACCATCGACACACCAGTTTGGTGGCTACACCTTC,CASRPSTHQFGGYTF
TRBV5-1,.,TRBJ1-1,.,TGCGCCAGCAGCTACAGGGTTTTAGGGCCCAACACTGAAGCTTTCTTT,CASSYRVLGPNTEAFF
TRBV4-3,TRBD1,TRBJ1-4,.,TGCGCCAGCAGCCAAGGGGGGACAGGGGATGAAAAACTGTTTTTT,CASSQGGTGDEKLFF
TRBV7-9,.,TRBJ2-7,.,TGTGCCAGCAGCGTCGGTAATACCTACGAGCAGTACTTC,CASSVGNTYEQYF
TRBV27,TRBD2,TRBJ2-1,.,TGTGCCAGCACCCACGCGGCGGGGGAACACTACAATGAGCAGTTCTTC,CASTHAAGEHYNEQFF
TRBV7-9,.,TRBJ1-1,.,TGTGCCAGCATCCAACAGGATTTGAACACTGAAGCTTTCTTT,CASIQQDLNTEAFF
TRBV6-5,TRBD1,TRBJ2-3,few,TGTGCCAGCGGGGACAGGGTGGAGGATACGCAGTATTTT,CASGDRVEDTQYF
TRBV19,.,TRBJ2-2,.,TGTGCCAGTACATCCAAGAACACCGGGGAGCTGTTTTTT,CASTSKNTGELFF